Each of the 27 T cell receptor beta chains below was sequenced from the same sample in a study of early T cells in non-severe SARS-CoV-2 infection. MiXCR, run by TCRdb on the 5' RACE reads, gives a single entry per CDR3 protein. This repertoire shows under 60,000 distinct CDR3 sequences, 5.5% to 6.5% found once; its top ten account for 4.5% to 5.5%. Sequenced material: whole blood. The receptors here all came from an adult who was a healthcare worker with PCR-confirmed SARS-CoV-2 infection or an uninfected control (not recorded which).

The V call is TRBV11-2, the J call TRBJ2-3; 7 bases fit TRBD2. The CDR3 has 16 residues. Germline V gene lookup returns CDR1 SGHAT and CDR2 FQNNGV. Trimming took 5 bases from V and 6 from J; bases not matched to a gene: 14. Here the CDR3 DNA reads TGTGCCAGCAGCCCCCAGGCGGGAGAGGATTCGGATACGCAGTATTTT. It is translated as CASSPQAGEDSDTQYF.

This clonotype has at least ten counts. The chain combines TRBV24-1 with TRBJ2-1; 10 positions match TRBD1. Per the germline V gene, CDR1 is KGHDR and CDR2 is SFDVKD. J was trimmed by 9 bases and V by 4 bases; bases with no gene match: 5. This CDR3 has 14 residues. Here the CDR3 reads CATSEGQGKGEQFF. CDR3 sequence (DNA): TGTGCCACCAGTGAGGGACAGGGGAAGGGTGAGCAGTTCTTC.

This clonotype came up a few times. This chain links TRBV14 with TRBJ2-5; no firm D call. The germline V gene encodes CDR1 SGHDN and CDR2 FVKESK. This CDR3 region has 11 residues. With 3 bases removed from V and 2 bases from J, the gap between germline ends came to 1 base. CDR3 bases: TGTGCCAGCAGCCAGCAAGAGACCCAGTACTTC. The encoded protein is CASSQQETQYF.

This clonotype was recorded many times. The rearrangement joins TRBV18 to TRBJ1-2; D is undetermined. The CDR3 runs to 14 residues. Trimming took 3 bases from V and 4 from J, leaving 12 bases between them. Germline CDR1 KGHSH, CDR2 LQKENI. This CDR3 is CASSPDGQVYGYTF. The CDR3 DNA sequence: TGTGCCAGCTCACCCGATGGGCAGGTCTATGGCTACACCTTC. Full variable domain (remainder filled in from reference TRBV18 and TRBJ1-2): NAGVMQNPRHLVRRRGQEARLRCSPMKGHSHVYWYRQLPEEGLKFMVYLQKENIIDESGMPKERFSAEFPKEGPSILRIQQVVRGDSAAYFCASSPDGQVYGYTFGSGTRLTVV.

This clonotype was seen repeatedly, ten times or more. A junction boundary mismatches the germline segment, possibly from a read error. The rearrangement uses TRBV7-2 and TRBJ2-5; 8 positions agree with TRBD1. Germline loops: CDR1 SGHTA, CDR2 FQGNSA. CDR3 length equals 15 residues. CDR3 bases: TGTGCCGGCAGCTCACAGGGGGGAGCCACGGAGACCCAGTACTTC. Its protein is CAGSSQGGATETQYF.

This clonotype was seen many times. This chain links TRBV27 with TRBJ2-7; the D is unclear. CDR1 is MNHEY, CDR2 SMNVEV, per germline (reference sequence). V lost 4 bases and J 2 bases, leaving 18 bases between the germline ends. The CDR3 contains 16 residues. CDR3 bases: TGTGCCAGCAGTTCCCGTGGGCTCCGGCGCCCCTACGAGCAGTACTTC. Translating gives CASSSRGLRRPYEQYF.

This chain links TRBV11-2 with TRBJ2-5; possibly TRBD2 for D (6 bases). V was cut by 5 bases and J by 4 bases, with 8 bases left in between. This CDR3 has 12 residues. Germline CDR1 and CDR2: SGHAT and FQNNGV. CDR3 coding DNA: TGTGCCAGCAGCATAGCGGTAGAGACCCAGTACTTC. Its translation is CASSIAVETQYF.

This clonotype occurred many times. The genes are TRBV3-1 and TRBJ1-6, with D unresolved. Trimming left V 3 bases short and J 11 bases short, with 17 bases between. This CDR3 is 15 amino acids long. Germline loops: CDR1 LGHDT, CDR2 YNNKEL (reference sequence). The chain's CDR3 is CASSHFMAGYPPLHF. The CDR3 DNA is TGTGCCAGCAGCCATTTTATGGCGGGTTACCCACCCCTCCACTTT. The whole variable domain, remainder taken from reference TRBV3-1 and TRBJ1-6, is DTAVSQTPKYLVTQMGNDKSIKCEQNLGHDTMYWYKQDSKKFLKIMFSYNNKELIINETVPNRFSPKSPDKAHLNLHINSLELGDSAVYFCASSHFMAGYPPLHFGNGTRLTVT.

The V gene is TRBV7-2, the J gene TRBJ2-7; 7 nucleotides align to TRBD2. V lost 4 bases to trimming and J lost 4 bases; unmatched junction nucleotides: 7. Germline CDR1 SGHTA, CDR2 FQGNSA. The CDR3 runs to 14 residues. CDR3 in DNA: TGTGCCAGCAGCTCCTCTAGCGGTCGGTACGAGCAGTACTTC. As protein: CASSSSSGRYEQYF. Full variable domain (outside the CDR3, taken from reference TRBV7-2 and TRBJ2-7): GAGVSQSPSNKVTEKGKDVELRCDPISGHTALYWYRQSLGQGLEFLIYFQGNSAPDKSGLPSDRFSAERTGGSVSTLTIQRTQQEDSAVYLCASSSSSGRYEQYFGPGTRLTVT.

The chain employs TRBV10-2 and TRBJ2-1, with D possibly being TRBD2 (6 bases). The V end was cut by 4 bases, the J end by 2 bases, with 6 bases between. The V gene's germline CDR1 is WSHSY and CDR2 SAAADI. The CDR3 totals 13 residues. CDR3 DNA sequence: TGCGCCAGCAGTGCGGGAGCCTACAATGAGCAGTTCTTC. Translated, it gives CASSAGAYNEQFF.

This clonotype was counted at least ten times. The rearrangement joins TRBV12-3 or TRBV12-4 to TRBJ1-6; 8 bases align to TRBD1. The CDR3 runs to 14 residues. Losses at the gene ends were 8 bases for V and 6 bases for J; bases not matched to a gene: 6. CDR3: CASHDRGFNSPLHF. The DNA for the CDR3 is TGTGCCAGCCACGACAGGGGCTTTAATTCACCCCTCCACTTT.

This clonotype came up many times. The DNA of the CDR3 is TGTGCCAGCAGTCGAAACACTGAAGCTTTCTTT. Translated: CASSRNTEAFF. J is TRBJ1-1 and V is TRBV12-3 or TRBV12-4, with D uncertain. V was pared by 5 bases and J by 2 bases, with 3 bases between. The CDR3 is 11 amino acids.

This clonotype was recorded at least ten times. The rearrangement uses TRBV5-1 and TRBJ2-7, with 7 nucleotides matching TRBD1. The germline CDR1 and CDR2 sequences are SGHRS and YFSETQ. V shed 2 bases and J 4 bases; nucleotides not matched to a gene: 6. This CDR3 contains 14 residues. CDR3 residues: CASSFGARGYEQYF. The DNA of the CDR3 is TGCGCCAGCAGCTTTGGGGCCAGGGGGTACGAGCAGTACTTC.

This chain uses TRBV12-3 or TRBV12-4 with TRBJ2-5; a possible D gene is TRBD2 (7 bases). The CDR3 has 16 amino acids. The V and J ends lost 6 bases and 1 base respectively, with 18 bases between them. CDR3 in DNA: TGTGCCAGCAGCCTCGTGGGGGCGGGGGCCCAAGAGACCCAGTACTTC. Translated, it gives CASSLVGAGAQETQYF.

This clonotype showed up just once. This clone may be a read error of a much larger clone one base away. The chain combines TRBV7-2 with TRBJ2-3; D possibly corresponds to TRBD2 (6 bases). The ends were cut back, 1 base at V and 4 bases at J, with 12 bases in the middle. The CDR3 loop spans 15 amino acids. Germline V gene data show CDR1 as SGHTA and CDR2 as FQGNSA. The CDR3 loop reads CASSLGRAAPDTQYF. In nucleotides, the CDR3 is TGTGCCAGCAGCTTAGGGAGGGCGGCCCCAGATACGCAGTATTTT.

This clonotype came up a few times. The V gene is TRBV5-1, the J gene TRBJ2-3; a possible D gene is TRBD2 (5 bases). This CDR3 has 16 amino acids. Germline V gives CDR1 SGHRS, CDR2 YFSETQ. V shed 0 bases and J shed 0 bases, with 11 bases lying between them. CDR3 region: CASSLASGGSTDTQYF. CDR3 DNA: TGCGCCAGCAGCTTGGCCTCTGGAGGAAGCACAGATACGCAGTATTTT. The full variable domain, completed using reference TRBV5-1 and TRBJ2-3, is KAGVTQTPRYLIKTRGQQVTLSCSPISGHRSVSWYQQTPGQGLQFLFEYFSETQRNKGNFPGRFSGRQFSNSRSEMNVSTLELGDSALYLCASSLASGGSTDTQYFGPGTRLTVL.

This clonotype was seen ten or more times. CDR3 sequence (DNA): TGTGCCAGCAGTCCATGGACTAGCGGGAGCGATGAGCAGTTCTTC. Encoded protein: CASSPWTSGSDEQFF. The genes are TRBV27 and TRBJ2-1; 13 bases are shared with TRBD2. The CDR3 is made up of 15 amino acids. V gave up 5 bases and J gave up 8 bases; unmatched junction bases: 6. The germline CDR1 and CDR2 sequences are MNHEY and SMNVEV (reference sequence).

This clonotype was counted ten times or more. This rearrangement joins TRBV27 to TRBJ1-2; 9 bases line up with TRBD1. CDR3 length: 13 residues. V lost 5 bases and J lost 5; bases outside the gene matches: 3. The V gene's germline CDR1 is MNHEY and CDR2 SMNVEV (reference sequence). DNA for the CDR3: TGTGCCAGCAGTCGGGACAGGGATTATGGCTACACCTTC. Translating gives CASSRDRDYGYTF.

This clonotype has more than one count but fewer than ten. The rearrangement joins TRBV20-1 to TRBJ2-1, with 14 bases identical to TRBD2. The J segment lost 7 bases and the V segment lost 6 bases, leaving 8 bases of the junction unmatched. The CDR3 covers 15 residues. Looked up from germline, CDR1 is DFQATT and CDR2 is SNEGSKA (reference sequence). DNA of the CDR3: TGCAGTGCCGACGGGACTAGCGGGAGCGGAAATGAGCAGTTCTTC. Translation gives CSADGTSGSGNEQFF.

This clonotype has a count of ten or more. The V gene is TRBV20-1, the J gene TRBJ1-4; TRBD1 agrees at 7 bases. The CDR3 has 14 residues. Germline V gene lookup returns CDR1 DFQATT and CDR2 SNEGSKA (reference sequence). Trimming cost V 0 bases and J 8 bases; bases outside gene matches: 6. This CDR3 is CSARDPQGLEKLFF. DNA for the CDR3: TGCAGTGCTAGAGATCCACAGGGGTTGGAAAAACTGTTTTTT.

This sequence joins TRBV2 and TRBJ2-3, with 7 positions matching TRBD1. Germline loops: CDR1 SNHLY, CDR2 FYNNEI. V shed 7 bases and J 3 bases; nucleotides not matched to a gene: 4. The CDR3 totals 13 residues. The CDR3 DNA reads TGTGCCAGCAACAACAGGGGAACAGATACGCAGTATTTT. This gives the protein CASNNRGTDTQYF.

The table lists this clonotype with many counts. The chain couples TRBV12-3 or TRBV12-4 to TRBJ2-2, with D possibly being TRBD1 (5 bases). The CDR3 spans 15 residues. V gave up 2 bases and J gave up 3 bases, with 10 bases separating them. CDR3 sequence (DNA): TGTGCCAGCAGTTTATTCAGGGCCTACACCGGGGAGCTGTTTTTT. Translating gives CASSLFRAYTGELFF.

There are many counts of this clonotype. DNA of the CDR3: TGTGCCAGCAGCGTAGTGGGACTAGCGGGGCTAGAGACCCAGTACTTC. Its translation: CASSVVGLAGLETQYF. The chain has TRBV9 and TRBJ2-5, with TRBD2 matching over 13 bases. V shed 0 bases, J shed 4 bases, and the junction held 3 bases outside the gene matches. Germline assignment: CDR1 SGDLS and CDR2 YYNGEE. The CDR3 spans 16 residues.

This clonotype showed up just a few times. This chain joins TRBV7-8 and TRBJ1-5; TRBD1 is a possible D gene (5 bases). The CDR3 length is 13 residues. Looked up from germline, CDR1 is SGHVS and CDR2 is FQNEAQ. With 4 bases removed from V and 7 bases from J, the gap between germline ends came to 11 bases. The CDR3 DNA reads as TGTGCCAGCAGCTCCGGGGGGGTGCAGCCCCAGCATTTT. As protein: CASSSGGVQPQHF.

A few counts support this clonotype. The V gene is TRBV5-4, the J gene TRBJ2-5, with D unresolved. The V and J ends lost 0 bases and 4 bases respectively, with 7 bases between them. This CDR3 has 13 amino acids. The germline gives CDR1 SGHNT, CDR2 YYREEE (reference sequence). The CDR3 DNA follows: TGTGCCAGCAGCTTGGAGTCGAGAGAGACCCAGTACTTC. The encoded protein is CASSLESRETQYF.

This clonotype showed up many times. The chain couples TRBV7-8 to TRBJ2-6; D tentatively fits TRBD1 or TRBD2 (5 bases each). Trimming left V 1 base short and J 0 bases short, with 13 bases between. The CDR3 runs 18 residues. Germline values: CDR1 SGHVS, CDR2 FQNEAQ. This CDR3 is CASSLEGTKNSGANVLTF. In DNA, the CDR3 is TGTGCCAGCAGCTTAGAAGGGACCAAGAACTCTGGGGCCAACGTCCTGACTTTC.

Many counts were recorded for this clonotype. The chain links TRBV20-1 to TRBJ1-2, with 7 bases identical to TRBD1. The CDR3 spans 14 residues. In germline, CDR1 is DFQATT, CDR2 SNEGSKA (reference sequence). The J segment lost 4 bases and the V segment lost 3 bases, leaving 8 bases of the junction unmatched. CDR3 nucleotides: TGCAGTGCTAGGGTGGGACAGAACTCCTATGGCTACACCTTC. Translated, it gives CSARVGQNSYGYTF.